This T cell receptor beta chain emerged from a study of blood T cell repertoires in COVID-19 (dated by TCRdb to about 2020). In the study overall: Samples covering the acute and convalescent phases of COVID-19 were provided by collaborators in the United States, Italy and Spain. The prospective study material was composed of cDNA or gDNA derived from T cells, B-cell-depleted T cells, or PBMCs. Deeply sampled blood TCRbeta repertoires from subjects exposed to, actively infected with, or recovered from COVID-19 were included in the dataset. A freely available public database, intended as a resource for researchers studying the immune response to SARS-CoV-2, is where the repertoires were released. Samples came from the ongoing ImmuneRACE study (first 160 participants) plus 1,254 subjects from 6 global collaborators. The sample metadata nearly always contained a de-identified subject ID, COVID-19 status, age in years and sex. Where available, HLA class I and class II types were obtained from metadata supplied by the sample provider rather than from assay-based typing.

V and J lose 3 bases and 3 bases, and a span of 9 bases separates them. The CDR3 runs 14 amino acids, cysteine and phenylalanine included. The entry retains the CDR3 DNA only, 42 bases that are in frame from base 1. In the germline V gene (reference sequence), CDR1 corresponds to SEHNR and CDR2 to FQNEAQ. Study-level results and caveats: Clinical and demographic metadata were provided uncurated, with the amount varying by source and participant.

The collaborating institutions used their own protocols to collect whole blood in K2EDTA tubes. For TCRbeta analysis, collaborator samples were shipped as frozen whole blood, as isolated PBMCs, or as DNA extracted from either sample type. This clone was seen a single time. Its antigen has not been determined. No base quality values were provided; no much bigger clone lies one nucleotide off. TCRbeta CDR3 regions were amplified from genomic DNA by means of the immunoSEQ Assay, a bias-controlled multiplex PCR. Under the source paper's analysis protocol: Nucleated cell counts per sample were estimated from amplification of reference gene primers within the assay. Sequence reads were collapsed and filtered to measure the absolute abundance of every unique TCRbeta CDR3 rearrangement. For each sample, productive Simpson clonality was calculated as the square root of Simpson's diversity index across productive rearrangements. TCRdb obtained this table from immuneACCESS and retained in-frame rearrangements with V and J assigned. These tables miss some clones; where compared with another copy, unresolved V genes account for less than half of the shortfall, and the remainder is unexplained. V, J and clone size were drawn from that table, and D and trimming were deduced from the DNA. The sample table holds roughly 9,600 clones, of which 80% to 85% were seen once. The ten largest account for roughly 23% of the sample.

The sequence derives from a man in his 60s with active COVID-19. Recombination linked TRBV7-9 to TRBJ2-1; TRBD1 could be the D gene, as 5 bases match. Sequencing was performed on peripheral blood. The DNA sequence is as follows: TGTGCCAGCAGCTTGGCGACAGACTACAATGAGCAGTTCTTC. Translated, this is CASSLATDYNEQFF.